Below are 20 T cell receptor beta chains sequenced from a single sample in a study of shared clonotypes between healthy human individuals. The naive CD8 fraction comprised CD45RO-negative cells positively selected for CCR7 and excluded terminally differentiated effector memory CD45RA+ cells. Some clones are missing from TCRdb's copy, which holds only in-frame ones; the method was immunoSEQ multiplex PCR. The table lists about 2.2 million clones, about 94% of them singletons. The sample was naive CD8+ T cells from PBMCs. These receptors were collected from a man between 18 and 35 years old in good health. Some clones in this sample may be carry-over from other donors' samples.

The genes are TRBV7-9 and TRBJ2-3; TRBD2 might be the D (5 bases). The CDR3 covers 15 residues. The germline CDR1 and CDR2 sequences are SEHNR and FQNEAQ (reference sequence). The V and J ends lost 5 bases and 5 bases respectively, with 17 bases between them. For the CDR3, the DNA is TGTGCCAGCAGCATCCCCATGGGAGCGCGAGATACGCAGTATTTT. Translating gives CASSIPMGARDTQYF.

V and J are TRBV6-7 and TRBJ2-1; a weak D match, TRBD2 (6 bases). TRBV6-7 is given ORF status, its function remaining uncertain. V lost 2 bases, J lost 7 bases, and 12 bases lay in between. CDR3 size: 14 residues. CDR3: CASSYPRLENEQFF. In DNA form, the CDR3 reads TGTGCCAGCAGTTACCCCCGACTAGAGAATGAGCAGTTCTTC.

The chain recombines TRBV14 with TRBJ2-7; D remains ambiguous. V was trimmed by 4 bases and J by 3 bases, leaving 7 bases between them. Germline loops: CDR1 SGHDN, CDR2 FVKESK. The CDR3 covers 12 residues. The CDR3 loop is CASSPTFYEQYF. The CDR3 DNA reads as TGTGCCAGCAGCCCTACCTTCTACGAGCAGTACTTC.

V usage is TRBV29-1 and J usage is TRBJ2-3, with TRBD1 as a possible D gene (6 bases). Trimming pared 6 bases from V and 1 base from J, leaving 14 bases between. CDR1 and CDR2 from the germline V gene are SQVTM and ANQGSEA. The CDR3 has 14 residues. The CDR3 DNA follows: TGCAGCGTCGAGGGGACATCCGGCACAGATACGCAGTATTTT. Its translation is CSVEGTSGTDTQYF.

The chain joins TRBV11-3 to TRBJ2-3; TRBD1 agrees at 11 bases. Germline V CDR1 and CDR2: SGHNT, YENEEA. This CDR3 has 15 residues. The junction had 4 bases not matched to a gene; V was cut back by 5 bases and J by 3 bases. The CDR3: CASSPRDRGTDTQYF. CDR3 sequence (DNA): TGTGCCAGCAGCCCGCGGGACAGGGGGACAGATACGCAGTATTTT.

The chain combines TRBV7-8 with TRBJ2-1; D not certain. The ends were cut back, 1 base at V and 8 bases at J, with 9 bases in the middle. The CDR3 loop spans 13 amino acids. The germline gives CDR1 SGHVS, CDR2 FQNEAQ. The CDR3 sequence: CASSLVQVDEQFF. The CDR3 nucleotides are TGTGCCAGCAGCTTAGTACAAGTCGATGAGCAGTTCTTC.

This chain uses TRBV11-2 with TRBJ2-1, with D uncertain. V was cut by 3 bases and J by 2 bases, with 11 bases left in between. The CDR3 length is 15 residues. The germline V gene has CDR1 SGHAT and CDR2 FQNNGV. CDR3 coding DNA: TGTGCCAGCAGCTTCGACGGGTCCGCCTACAATGAGCAGTTCTTC. It translates to CASSFDGSAYNEQFF. Full variable domain (rest looked up from reference TRBV11-2 and TRBJ2-1): EAGVAQSPRYKIIEKRQSVAFWCNPISGHATLYWYQQILGQGPKLLIQFQNNGVVDDSQLPKDRFSAERLKGVDSTLKIQPAKLEDSAVYLCASSFDGSAYNEQFFGPGTRLTVL.

The V call is TRBV4-3, the J call TRBJ2-7, with a tentative D call TRBD2 (6 bases). The CDR3 contains 13 residues. The ends were cut back, 5 bases at V and 0 bases at J, with 8 bases in the middle. Germline V lookup: CDR1 LGHNA, CDR2 YSLEER. The CDR3 sequence is CASSSGVSYEQYF. DNA for the CDR3: TGCGCCAGCAGCTCGGGGGTCTCCTACGAGCAGTACTTC.

The gene calls are TRBV27 and TRBJ2-6; unclear D gene. Germline V gene lookup returns CDR1 MNHEY and CDR2 SMNVEV (reference sequence). CDR3 size: 15 residues. With 2 bases removed from V and 0 bases from J, the gap between germline ends came to 5 bases. CDR3 sequence (DNA): TGTGCCAGCAGTTTAATCCCCTCTGGGGCCAACGTCCTGACTTTC. Translated, it gives CASSLIPSGANVLTF.

The V gene is TRBV5-4, the J gene TRBJ2-5, with D tentatively TRBD2 (5 bases). The V end lost 3 bases, the J end lost 5 bases, and 17 bases lay between the germline ends. The length of the CDR3 is 15 residues. Germline lookup yields CDR1 SGHNT and CDR2 YYREEE (reference sequence). The CDR3 reads CASSSRSGEWETQYF. The CDR3 coding sequence is TGTGCCAGCAGCTCCCGCAGCGGAGAATGGGAGACCCAGTACTTC.

The chain is built from TRBV29-1 and TRBJ2-1, with 8 bases identical to TRBD1. This CDR3 contains 12 residues. Germline V gene lookup returns CDR1 SQVTM and CDR2 ANQGSEA. Trimming cost V 7 bases and J 9 bases; bases outside gene matches: 8. The CDR3 spells CSGNTGGGEQFF. As DNA, the CDR3 is TGCAGCGGCAACACAGGGGGTGGTGAGCAGTTCTTC.

V is TRBV5-6 and J is TRBJ2-1, with TRBD1 as a possible D gene (5 bases). The CDR3 totals 12 residues. Germline V gene data show CDR1 as SGHDT and CDR2 as YYEEEE. Trimming removed 0 bases from V and 13 bases from J, with 11 bases in between. The CDR3 DNA reads as TGTGCCAGCAGCTTGGCCAATGGGGCACAGTTCTTC. Encoded protein: CASSLANGAQFF.

The CDR3 reads CASSLGLAGANSYNEQFF. In nucleotides, the CDR3 is TGTGCCAGCTCCCTCGGGCTAGCGGGGGCTAACTCCTACAATGAGCAGTTCTTC. The V call is TRBV7-9, the J call TRBJ2-1, with 10 bases fitting TRBD2. The CDR3 totals 18 residues. Germline values: CDR1 SEHNR, CDR2 FQNEAQ (reference sequence). V was pared by 8 bases and J by 0 bases, with 13 bases of the junction left unmatched.

The CDR3 DNA sequence: TGTGCCAGCAGTGAAGGGTGGAGCTACGAGCAGTACTTC. Protein sequence: CASSEGWSYEQYF. The V and J genes are TRBV2 and TRBJ2-7, with D uncertain. V was cut by 1 base and J by 3 bases, with 7 bases left in between. The germline V gene encodes CDR1 SNHLY and CDR2 FYNNEI. This CDR3 spans 13 amino acids.

This rearrangement joins TRBV28 to TRBJ1-5; D ambiguous. CDR1 and CDR2 from the germline V gene are MDHEN and SYDVKM. Trimming removed 6 bases from V and 7 bases from J, with 10 bases in between. The CDR3 sequence is 12 residues long. This CDR3 is CASSEDGQPQHF. The CDR3, as DNA: TGTGCCAGCAGCGAAGATGGCCAGCCCCAGCATTTT.

The CDR3 DNA reads as TGTGCCAGCAGTTTAACTAGCGGGTCCTATTACAATGAGCAGTTCTTC. Encoded protein: CASSLTSGSYYNEQFF. The genes are TRBV28 and TRBJ2-1, with TRBD2 matching over 9 bases. The germline V gene has CDR1 MDHEN and CDR2 SYDVKM. After removal of 2 bases from V and 4 bases from J, the junction contained 6 bases not matched to a gene. This CDR3 has 16 residues.

The chain recombines TRBV4-1 with TRBJ2-1, with 9 bases identical to TRBD2. The CDR3 contains 15 residues. V was pared by 3 bases and J by 7 bases, with 7 bases of the junction left unmatched. CDR1 is MGHRA and CDR2 is YSYEKL in the germline V gene. The CDR3 nucleotides are TGCGCCAGCAGCCAGGTTAGCGGGAGTGGGAATGAGCAGTTCTTC. The encoded protein is CASSQVSGSGNEQFF.

V usage is TRBV6-5 and J usage is TRBJ1-2; the D gene is possibly TRBD1 (5 bases). Germline CDR1 MNHEY, CDR2 SVGAGI. The V end lost 7 bases, the J end lost 8 bases, and 23 bases lay between the germline ends. CDR3 length equals 15 residues. The CDR3 DNA is TGTGCCAGCAAAACGCCAGGGAATAGAGCGGACGGCTACACCTTC. It codes for CASKTPGNRADGYTF.

V usage is TRBV27 and J usage is TRBJ1-1, with TRBD1 matching over 7 bases. Trimming removed 4 bases from V and 7 bases from J; junction bases left unmatched: 9. Germline-derived CDR1 and CDR2 are MNHEY and SMNVEV (reference sequence). The CDR3 is 14 amino acids. The CDR3 bases are TGTGCCAGCAGTTCCTACGACAGGGATTTTGAAGCTTTCTTT. Protein product: CASSSYDRDFEAFF.

This clone appeared once. This chain connects TRBV6-5 to TRBJ2-1; D gene uncertain. V lost 0 bases, J lost 9 bases, and 15 bases lay in between. Germline CDR1 MNHEY, CDR2 SVGAGI. The CDR3 is made up of 15 amino acids. The CDR3 DNA reads TGTGCCAGCAGTTACTCGGGGATTGGTAGTGGTGAGCAGTTCTTC. This gives the protein CASSYSGIGSGEQFF.